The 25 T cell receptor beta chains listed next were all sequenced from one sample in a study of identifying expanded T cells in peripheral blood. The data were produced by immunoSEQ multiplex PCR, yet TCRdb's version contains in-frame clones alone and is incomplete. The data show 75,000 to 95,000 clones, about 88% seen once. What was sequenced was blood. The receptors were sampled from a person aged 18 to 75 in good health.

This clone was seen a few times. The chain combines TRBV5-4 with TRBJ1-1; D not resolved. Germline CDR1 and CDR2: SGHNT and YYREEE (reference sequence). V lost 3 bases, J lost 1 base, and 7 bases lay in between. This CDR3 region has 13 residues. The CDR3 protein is CASSSRGNTEAFF. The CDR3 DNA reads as TGTGCCAGCAGCTCACGGGGGAACACTGAAGCTTTCTTT. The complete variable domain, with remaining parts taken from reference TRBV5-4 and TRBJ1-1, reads ETGVTQSPTHLIKTRGQQVTLRCSSQSGHNTVSWYQQALGQGPQFIFQYYREEENGRGNFPPRFSGLQFPNYSSELNVNALELDDSALYLCASSSRGNTEAFFGQGTRLTVV.

The CDR3 bases are TGTGCCAGCACTCGGTATAGGGCTAAAGAGACCCAGTACTTC. Protein product: CASTRYRAKETQYF. The chain carries TRBV6-1 and TRBJ2-5; D remains unclear. This CDR3 is built from 14 residues. Germline V gives CDR1 MNHNS, CDR2 SASEGT. Trimming removed 7 bases from V and 3 bases from J, with 15 bases in between.

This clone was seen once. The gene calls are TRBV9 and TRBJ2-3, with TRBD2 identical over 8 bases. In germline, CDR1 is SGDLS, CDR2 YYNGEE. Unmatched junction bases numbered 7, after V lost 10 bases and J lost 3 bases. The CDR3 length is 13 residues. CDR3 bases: TGTGCCTCTACTAGCGGCACAACAGATACGCAGTATTTT. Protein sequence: CASTSGTTDTQYF. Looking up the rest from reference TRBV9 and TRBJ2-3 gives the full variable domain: DSGVTQTPKHLITATGQRVTLRCSPRSGDLSVYWYQQSLDQGLQFLIQYYNGEERAKGNILERFSAQQFPDLHSELNLSSLELGDSALYFCASTSGTTDTQYFGPGTRLTVL.

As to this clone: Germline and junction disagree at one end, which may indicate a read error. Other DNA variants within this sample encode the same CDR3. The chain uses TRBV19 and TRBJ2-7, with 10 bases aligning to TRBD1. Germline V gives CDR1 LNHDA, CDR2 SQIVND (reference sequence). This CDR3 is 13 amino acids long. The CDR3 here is CASKGTGAYEQYF. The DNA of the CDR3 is TGTGCCAGTAAAGGGACAGGGGCGTACGAGCAGTATTTC.

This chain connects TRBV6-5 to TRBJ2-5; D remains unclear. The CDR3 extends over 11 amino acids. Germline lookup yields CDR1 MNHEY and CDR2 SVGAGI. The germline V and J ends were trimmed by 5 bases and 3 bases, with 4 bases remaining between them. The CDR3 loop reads CASSAKETQYF. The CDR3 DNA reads TGTGCCAGCAGTGCAAAAGAGACCCAGTACTTC.

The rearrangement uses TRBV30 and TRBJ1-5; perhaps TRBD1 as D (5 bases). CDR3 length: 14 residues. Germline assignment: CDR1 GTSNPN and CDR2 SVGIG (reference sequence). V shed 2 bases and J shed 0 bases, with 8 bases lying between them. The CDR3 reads CAWSWRGSNQPQHF. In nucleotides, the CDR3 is TGTGCCTGGAGTTGGAGGGGTAGCAATCAGCCCCAGCATTTT.

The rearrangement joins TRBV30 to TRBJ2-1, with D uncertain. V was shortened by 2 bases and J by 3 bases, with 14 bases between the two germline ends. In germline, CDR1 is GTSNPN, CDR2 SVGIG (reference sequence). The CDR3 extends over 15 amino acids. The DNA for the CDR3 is TGTGCCTGGAGTTTGGCTCCCACTATCTACAATGAGCAGTTCTTC. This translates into CAWSLAPTIYNEQFF.

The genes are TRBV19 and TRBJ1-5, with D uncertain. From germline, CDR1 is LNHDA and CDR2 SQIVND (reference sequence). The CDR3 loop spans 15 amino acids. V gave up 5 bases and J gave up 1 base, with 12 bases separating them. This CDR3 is CASSLPGISNQPQHF. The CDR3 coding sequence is TGTGCCAGTAGTCTCCCGGGGATAAGCAATCAGCCCCAGCATTTT.

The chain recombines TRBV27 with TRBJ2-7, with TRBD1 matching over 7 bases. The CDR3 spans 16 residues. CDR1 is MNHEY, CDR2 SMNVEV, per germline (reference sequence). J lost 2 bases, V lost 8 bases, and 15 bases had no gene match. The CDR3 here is CASLWVRTGVTYEQYF. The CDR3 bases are TGTGCCAGCCTATGGGTTCGTACAGGGGTAACCTACGAGCAGTACTTC.

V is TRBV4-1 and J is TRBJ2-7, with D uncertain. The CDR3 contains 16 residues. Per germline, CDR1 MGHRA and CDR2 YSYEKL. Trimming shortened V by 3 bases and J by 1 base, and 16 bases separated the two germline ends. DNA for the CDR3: TGCGCCAGCAGCCACCCTTCAACGGGTGGTTCCTACGAGCAGTACTTC. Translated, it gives CASSHPSTGGSYEQYF.

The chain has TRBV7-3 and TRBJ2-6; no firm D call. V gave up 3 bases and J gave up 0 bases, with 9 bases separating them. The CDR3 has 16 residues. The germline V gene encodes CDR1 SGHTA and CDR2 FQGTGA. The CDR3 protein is CASSLEKRSGANVLTF. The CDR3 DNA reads TGTGCCAGCAGCTTGGAGAAACGCTCTGGGGCCAACGTCCTGACTTTC.

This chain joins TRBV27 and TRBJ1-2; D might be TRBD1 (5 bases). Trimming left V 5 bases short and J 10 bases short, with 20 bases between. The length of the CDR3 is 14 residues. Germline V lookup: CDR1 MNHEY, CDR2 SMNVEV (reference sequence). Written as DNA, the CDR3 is TGTGCCAGCAGTCTCTACCCGGGGACGCTCCCCTACACCTTC. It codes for CASSLYPGTLPYTF.

Here the CDR3 DNA reads TGTGCCAGCAGTGAACCCGGGATCTCTGGAAACACCATATATTTT. This gives the protein CASSEPGISGNTIYF. The chain recombines TRBV6-1 with TRBJ1-3; D is unresolved. V was cut by 2 bases and J by 0 bases, with 8 bases left in between. Germline V gene lookup returns CDR1 MNHNS and CDR2 SASEGT. The CDR3 runs 15 residues.

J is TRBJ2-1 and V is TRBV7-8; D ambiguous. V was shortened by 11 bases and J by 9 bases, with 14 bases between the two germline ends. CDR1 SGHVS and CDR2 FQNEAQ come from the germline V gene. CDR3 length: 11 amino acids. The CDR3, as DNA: TGTGCCTCACACGGGCGGACTGAGCAGTTCTTC. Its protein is CASHGRTEQFF.

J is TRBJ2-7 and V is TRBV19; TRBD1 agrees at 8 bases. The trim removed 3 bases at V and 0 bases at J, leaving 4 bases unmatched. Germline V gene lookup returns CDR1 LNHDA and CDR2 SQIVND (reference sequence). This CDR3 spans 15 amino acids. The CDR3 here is CASSIRTGSSYEQYF. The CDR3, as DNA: TGTGCCAGTAGTATTAGGACAGGGAGCTCCTACGAGCAGTACTTC.

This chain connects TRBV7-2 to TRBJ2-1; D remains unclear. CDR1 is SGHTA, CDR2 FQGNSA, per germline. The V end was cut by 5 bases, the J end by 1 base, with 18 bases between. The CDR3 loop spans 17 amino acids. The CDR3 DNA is TGTGCCAGCAGCCTGGACGGCGGCGGCGGTTCCTACAATGAGCAGTTCTTC. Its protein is CASSLDGGGGSYNEQFF.

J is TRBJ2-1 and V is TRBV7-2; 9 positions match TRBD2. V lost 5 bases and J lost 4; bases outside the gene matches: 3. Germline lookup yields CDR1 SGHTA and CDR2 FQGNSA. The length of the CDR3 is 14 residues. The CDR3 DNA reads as TGTGCCAGCAGCCCTAGCGGGATATACAATGAGCAGTTCTTC. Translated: CASSPSGIYNEQFF.

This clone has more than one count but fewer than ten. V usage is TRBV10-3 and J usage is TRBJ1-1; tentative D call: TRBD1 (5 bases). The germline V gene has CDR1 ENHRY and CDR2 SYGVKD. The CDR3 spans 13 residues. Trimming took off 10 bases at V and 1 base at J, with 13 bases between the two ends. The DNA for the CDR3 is TGTGCCAACTCGAATGGGGGGAACACTGAAGCTTTCTTT. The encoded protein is CANSNGGNTEAFF.

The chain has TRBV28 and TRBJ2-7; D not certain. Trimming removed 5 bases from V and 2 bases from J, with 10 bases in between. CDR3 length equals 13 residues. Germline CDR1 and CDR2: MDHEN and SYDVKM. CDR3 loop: CASSRLSPYEQYF. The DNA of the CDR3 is TGTGCCAGCAGTCGCCTCAGCCCCTACGAGCAGTACTTC.

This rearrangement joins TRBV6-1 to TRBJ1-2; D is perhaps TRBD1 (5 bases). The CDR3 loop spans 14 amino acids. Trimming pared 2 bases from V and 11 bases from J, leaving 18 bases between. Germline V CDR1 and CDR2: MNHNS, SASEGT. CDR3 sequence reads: CASSEFRQGRWYTF. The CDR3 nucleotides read TGTGCCAGCAGTGAATTTAGGCAGGGTAGGTGGTACACCTTC.

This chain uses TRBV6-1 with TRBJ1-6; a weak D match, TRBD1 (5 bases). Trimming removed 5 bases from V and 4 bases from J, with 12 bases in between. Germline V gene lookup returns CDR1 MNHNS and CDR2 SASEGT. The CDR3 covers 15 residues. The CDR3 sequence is CASSQGHPYNSPLHF. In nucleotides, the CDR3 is TGTGCCAGCAGTCAAGGACACCCTTATAATTCACCCCTCCACTTT.

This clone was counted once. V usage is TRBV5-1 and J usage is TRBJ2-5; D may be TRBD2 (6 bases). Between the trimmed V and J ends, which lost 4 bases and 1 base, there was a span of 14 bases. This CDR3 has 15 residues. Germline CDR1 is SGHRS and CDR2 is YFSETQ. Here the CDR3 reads CASSQLPGGQETQYF. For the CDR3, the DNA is TGCGCCAGCAGCCAACTACCCGGGGGCCAAGAGACCCAGTACTTC.

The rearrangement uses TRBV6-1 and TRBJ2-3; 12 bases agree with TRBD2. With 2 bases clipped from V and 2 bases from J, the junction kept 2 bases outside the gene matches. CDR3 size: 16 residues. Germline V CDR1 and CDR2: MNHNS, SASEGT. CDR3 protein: CASSESSGGATDTQYF. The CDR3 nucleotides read TGTGCCAGCAGTGAATCTAGCGGGGGGGCCACAGATACGCAGTATTTT.

CDR3 DNA sequence: TGTGCCAGCAGTGAAGATCCTTGGGGTGATCAGCCCCAGCATTTT. Translating it yields CASSEDPWGDQPQHF. V is TRBV2 and J is TRBJ1-5; D is ambiguous. Germline CDR1 SNHLY, CDR2 FYNNEI. The CDR3 consists of 15 residues. The germline V and J ends were trimmed by 1 base and 5 bases, with 12 bases remaining between them.

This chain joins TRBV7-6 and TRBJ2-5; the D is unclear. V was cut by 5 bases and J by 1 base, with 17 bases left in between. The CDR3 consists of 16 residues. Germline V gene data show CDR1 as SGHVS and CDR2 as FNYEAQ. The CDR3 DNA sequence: TGTGCCAGCAGCCGCGGAGCTGCCGGGCCCCAAGAGACCCAGTACTTC. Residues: CASSRGAAGPQETQYF.